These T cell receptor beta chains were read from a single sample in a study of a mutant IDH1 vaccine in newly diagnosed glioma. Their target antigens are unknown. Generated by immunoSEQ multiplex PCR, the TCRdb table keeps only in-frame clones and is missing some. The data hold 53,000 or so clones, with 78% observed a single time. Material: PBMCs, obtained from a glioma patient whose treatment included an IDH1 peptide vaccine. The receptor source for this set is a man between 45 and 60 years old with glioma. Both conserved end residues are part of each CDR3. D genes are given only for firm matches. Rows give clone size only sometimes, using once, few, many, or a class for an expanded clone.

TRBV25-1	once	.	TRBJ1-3	CASSDINSGNTIYF	TGTGCCAGCAGTGACATAAACTCTGGAAACACCATATATTTT
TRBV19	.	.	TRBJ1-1	CASSIDQVTNTEAFF	TGTGCCAGTAGTATAGATCAGGTAACGAACACTGAAGCTTTCTTT
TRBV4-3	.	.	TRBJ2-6	CASSQDKGGGRAPSGANVLTF	TGCGCCAGCAGCCAAGATAAGGGGGGGGGCAGGGCACCCTCTGGGGCCAACGTCCTGACTTTC
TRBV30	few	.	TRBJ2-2	CAWSVGRNTGELFF	TGTGCCTGGAGTGTAGGCAGGAACACCGGGGAGCTGTTTTTT
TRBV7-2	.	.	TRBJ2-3	CASSPMEASDTQYF	TGTGCCAGCAGCCCCATGGAGGCGTCGGATACGCAGTATTTT
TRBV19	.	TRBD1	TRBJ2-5	CASSDRPGRTQYF	TGTGCCAGCTCGGACAGGCCGGGTCGGACCCAGTACTTC
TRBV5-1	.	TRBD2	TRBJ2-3	CASSLAGKSTDTQYF	TGCGCCAGCAGCTTAGCGGGGAAAAGCACAGATACGCAGTATTTT
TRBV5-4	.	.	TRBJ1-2	CASSSRGAVYGYTF	TGTGCCAGCAGCAGCAGAGGGGCCGTCTATGGCTACACCTTC
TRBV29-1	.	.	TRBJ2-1	CSVEVGKGFDNEQFF	TGCAGCGTTGAAGTTGGTAAGGGATTTGACAATGAGCAGTTCTTC
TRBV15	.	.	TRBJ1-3	CATSLGTSGNTIYF	TGTGCCACCAGCCTGGGGACCTCTGGAAACACCATATATTTT
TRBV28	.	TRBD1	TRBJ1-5	CASSSTGAQNQPQHF	TGTGCCAGCAGTTCGACAGGGGCCCAGAATCAGCCCCAGCATTTT
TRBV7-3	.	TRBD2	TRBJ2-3	CASSSTSGGAPDTQYF	TGTGCCAGCAGCTCGACTAGCGGGGGGGCTCCAGATACGCAGTATTTT
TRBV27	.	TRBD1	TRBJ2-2	CASSPGTGFRELFF	TGTGCCAGCAGTCCTGGGACAGGGTTCAGGGAGCTGTTTTTT
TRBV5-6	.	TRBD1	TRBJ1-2	CASSLGQGWNYGYTF	TGTGCCAGCAGCCTAGGACAGGGGTGGAACTATGGCTACACCTTC
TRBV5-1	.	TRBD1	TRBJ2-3	CASSRGTGSDTQYF	TGCGCCAGCAGCCGTGGGACAGGGAGCGATACGCAGTATTTT
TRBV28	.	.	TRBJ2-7	CASFPVGQIPYEQYF	TGTGCCAGCTTCCCGGTCGGCCAAATCCCATACGAGCAGTACTTC
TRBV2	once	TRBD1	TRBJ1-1	CASTEGALNTEAFF	TGTGCCAGCACCGAGGGGGCCCTGAACACTGAAGCTTTCTTT
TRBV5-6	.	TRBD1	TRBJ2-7	CASSPGTGVLYEQYF	TGTGCCAGCAGCCCCGGGACAGGGGTACTGTACGAGCAGTACTTC
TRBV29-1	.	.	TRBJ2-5	CSVRSGFGVGGETQYF	TGCAGCGTTCGGTCGGGTTTCGGTGTAGGAGGAGAGACCCAGTACTTC
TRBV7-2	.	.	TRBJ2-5	CASSRFGEMETQYF	TGTGCCAGCAGCCGTTTTGGGGAAATGGAGACCCAGTACTTC
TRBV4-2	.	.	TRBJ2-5	CASSRDLLQETQYF	TGTGCCAGCAGTAGGGACTTGCTCCAAGAGACCCAGTACTTC
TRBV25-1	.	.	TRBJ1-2	CASSDVGRGGYTF	TGTGCCAGCAGTGATGTGGGGAGAGGCGGCTACACCTTC
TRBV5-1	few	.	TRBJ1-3	CASSLGAEEGTGNTIYF	TGCGCCAGCAGCTTGGGCGCCGAAGAGGGCACTGGAAACACCATATATTTT